The source of this T cell receptor (beta chain) is a study of T-cell reconstitution after alpha-beta-depleted transplantation in children. The sample holds many counts of this clonotype. The CDR3 covers 14 residues. V dropped 6 bases and J dropped 0 bases, with 12 bases sitting between them. As it was prepared, the TCRbeta library received unique molecular identifiers. Using its own MiXCR run on the PCR reads, TCRdb lists one record per CDR3 protein. Seen here are about 610,000 distinct CDR3 sequences, roughly a tenth observed once, and the top ten hold about 4.3%. The chain uses TRBV12-3 or TRBV12-4 and TRBJ2-7; no clear D gene. This sequence was found in a human donor who donated a stem cell graft to a child with acute myeloid leukemia. Sequencing used PBMCs from the stem cell graft donor, obtained from the stem cell graft. CDR3 amino acids: CASSPDSYSYEQYF. The DNA for the CDR3 is TGTGCCAGCAGCCCCGACTCCTACTCCTACGAGCAGTACTTC.